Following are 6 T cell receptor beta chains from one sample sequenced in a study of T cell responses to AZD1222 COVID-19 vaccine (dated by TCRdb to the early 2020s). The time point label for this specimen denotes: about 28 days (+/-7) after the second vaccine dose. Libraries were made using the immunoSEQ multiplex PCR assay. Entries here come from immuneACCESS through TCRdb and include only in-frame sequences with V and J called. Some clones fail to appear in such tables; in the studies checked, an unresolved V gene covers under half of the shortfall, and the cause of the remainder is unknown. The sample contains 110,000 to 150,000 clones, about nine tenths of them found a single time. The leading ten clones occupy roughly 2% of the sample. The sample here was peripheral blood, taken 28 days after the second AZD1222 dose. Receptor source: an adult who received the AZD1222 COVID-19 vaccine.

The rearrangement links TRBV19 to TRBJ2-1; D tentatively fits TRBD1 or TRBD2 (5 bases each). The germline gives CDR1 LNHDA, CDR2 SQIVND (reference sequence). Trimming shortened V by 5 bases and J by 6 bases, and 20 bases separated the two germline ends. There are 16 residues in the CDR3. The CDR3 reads CASSPRDQGLVNEQFF. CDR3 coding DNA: TGTGCCAGTAGTCCCCGGGATCAGGGCCTAGTCAATGAGCAGTTCTTC.

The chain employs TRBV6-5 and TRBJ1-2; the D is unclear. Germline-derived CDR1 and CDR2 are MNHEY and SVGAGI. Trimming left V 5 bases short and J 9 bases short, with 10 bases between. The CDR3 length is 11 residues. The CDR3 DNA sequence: TGTGCCAGCAGTCAGGATTCTAGCTACACCTTC. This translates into CASSQDSSYTF.

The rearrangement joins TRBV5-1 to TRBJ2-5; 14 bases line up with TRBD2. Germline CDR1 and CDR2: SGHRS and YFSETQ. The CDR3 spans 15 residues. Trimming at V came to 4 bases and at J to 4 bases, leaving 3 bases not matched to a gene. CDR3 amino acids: CASSPGTSGGETQYF. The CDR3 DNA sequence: TGCGCCAGCAGCCCCGGGACTAGCGGGGGAGAGACCCAGTACTTC.

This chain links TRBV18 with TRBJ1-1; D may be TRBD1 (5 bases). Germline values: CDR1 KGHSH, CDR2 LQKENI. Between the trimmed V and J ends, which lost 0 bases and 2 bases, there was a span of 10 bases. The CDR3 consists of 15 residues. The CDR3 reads CASSPPGVANTEAFF. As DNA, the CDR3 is TGTGCCAGCTCACCACCGGGGGTAGCCAACACTGAAGCTTTCTTT.

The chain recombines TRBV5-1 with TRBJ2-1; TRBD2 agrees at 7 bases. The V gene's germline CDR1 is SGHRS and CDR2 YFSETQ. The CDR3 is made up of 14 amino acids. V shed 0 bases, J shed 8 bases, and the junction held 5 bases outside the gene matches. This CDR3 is CASSLATSNDEQFF. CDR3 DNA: TGCGCCAGCAGCTTGGCGACTAGCAACGATGAGCAGTTCTTC.

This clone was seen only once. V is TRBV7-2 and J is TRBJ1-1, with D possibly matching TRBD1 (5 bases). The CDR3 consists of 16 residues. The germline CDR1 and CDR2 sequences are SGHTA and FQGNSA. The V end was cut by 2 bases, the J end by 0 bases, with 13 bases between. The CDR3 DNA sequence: TGTGCCAGCAGCTTAAAGAGGGGATGGGTGAACACTGAAGCTTTCTTT. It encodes CASSLKRGWVNTEAFF.